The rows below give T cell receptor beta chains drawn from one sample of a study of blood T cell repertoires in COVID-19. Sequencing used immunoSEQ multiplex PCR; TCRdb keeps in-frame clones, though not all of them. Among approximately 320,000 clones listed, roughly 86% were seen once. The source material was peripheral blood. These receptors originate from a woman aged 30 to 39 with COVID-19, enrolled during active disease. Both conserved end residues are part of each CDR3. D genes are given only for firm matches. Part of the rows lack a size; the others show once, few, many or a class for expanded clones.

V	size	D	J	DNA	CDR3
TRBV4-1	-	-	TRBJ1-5	TGCGCCAGCAGCCAAGTAAGGGGGTGGAATCAGCCCCAGCATTTT	CASSQVRGWNQPQHF
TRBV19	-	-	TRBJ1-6	TGTGCCAGTAATCCACTTCTAGGGGAAACACCCCTCCACTTT	CASNPLLGETPLHF
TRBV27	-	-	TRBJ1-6	TGTGCCAGCAGTTCCCTCAGGGGACGAGAGTCACCCCTCCACTTT	CASSSLRGRESPLHF
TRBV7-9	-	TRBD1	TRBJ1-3	TGTGCCAGCAGCAAAGGACAGGGGGAAGGTCACATATATTTT	CASSKGQGEGHIYF
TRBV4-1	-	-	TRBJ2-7	TGCGCCAGCAGCCAGACGCAACAGGGCTACGAGCAGTACTTC	CASSQTQQGYEQYF
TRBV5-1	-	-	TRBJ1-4	TGCGCCAGCAGCCTAAACCCATCAACTAATGAAAAACTGTTTTTT	CASSLNPSTNEKLFF
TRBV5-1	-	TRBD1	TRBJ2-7	TGCGCCAGCAGAAAATTGCCTTACTACAGGGGCCCCCTTGAGCAGTACTTC	CASRKLPYYRGPLEQYF
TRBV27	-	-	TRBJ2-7	TGTGCCAGCAGTTTGATCGGTCGTGGGGGGGCAATCGAGCAGTACTTC	CASSLIGRGGAIEQYF
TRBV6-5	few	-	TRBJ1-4	TGTGCCAGCAGGGGCAGGGAGGGCGAAAAACTGTTTTTT	CASRGREGEKLFF
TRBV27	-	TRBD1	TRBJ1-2	TGTGCCAGCAGTTTGACAGGGCTTTATAATGGCTACACCTTC	CASSLTGLYNGYTF
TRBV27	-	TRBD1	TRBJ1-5	TGTGCCAGCAGCGGGATCCGAGGGACAGGGACACTACTCCTAAATCAGCCCCAGCATTTT	CASSGIRGTGTLLLNQPQHF
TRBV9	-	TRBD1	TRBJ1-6	TGTGCCAGCAGCCTAGGACAGGGAAGGTCCTATAATTCACCCCTCCACTTT	CASSLGQGRSYNSPLHF
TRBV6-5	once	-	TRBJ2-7	TGTGCCAGCAGTTCCTTGGAAGGGGCCTACGAGCAGTACTTC	CASSSLEGAYEQYF
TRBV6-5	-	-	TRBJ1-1	TGTGCCAGCTCGGGAGGCCGGAACACTGAAGCTTTCTTT	CASSGGRNTEAFF
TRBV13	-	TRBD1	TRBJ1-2	TGTGCCAGCAGCTTAGGGACAGGGTATGGCTACACCTTC	CASSLGTGYGYTF
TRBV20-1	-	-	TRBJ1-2	TGCAGTGCTAGTACGGCCCAGGGTAACTATGGCTACACCTTC	CSASTAQGNYGYTF
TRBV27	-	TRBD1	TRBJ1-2	TGTGCCAGCAGTCCCTTGACAGGGGGGTATGGCTACACCTTC	CASSPLTGGYGYTF
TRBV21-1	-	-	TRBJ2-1	TGTGCCAGCAGCAAAAACCGAATTGGGCTAGCGGACTACAATGAGCAGTTCTTC	CASSKNRIGLADYNEQFF
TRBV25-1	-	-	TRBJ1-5	TGTGCCAGCAGTGACCCAGACAGTGGCAATCAGCCCCAGCATTTT	CASSDPDSGNQPQHF
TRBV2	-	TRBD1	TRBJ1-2	TGTGCCAGCAGTGGACTCAGACAGGGCATTTCGTACTATGGCTACACCTTC	CASSGLRQGISYYGYTF
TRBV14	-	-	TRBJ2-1	TGTGCCAGCAGCCTCAGGGGAATTATGGGGCCATCTAAAGTTTACAATGAGCAGTTCTTC	CASSLRGIMGPSKVYNEQFF
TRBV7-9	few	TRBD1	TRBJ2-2	TGTGCCAGCAGCTCACTAGGACAGGGGAACACCGGGGAGCTGTTTTTT	CASSSLGQGNTGELFF
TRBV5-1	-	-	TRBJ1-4	TGCGCCAGCAGCTTTGACGGGACTAATGAAAAACTGTTTTTT	CASSFDGTNEKLFF
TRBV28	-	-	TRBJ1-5	TGTGCCAGCAGTTTGAGAAGCAATCAGCCCCAGCATTTT	CASSLRSNQPQHF
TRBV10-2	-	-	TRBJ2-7	TGCGCCAGCAGTGACAGGTTCCCCTCCTACGAGCAGTACTTC	CASSDRFPSYEQYF
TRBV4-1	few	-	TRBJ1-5	TGCGCCAGCAGCCAAGAAGTCGGCCGGGGCAATCAGCCCCAGCATTTT	CASSQEVGRGNQPQHF
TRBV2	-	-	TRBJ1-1	TGTGCCAGCAGTGCCCTCGGGGGAGGGACTGAAGCTTTCTTT	CASSALGGGTEAFF
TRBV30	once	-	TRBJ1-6	TGTGCCTGGGGGGAGGCGAATAATTCACCCCTCCACTTT	CAWGEANNSPLHF
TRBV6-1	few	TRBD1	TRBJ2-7	TGTGCCAGCAGTGAAACGGGGACAGCCTACGAGCAGTACTTC	CASSETGTAYEQYF
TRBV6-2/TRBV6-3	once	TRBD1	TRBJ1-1	TGTGCCAGCAGTTTAGTATCCGGGACAGGGGCCCTGAACACTGAAGCTTTCTTT	CASSLVSGTGALNTEAFF
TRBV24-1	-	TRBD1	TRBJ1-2	TGTGCCACCAGTGATCGGACAGGGAATCTACGGGGCTACACCTTC	CATSDRTGNLRGYTF
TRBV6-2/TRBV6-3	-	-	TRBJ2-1	TGTGCCAGCAGTTACTCTTGGGGAGGCAGCTACTACAATGAGCAGTTCTTC	CASSYSWGGSYYNEQFF
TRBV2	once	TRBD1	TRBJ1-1	TGTGCCAGCACCGAGGGGGCCGGGAACGCTGAAGCTTTCTTT	CASTEGAGNAEAFF
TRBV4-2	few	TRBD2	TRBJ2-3	TGTGCCAGCAGCCAGCTAGCGGGAAAGCCCACAGATACGCAGTATTTT	CASSQLAGKPTDTQYF
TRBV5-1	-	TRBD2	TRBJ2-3	TGCGCCAGCACGCGACTAGCGGGGGGGGCAGATACGCAGTATTTT	CASTRLAGGADTQYF
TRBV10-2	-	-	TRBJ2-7	TGCGCCAGCAGTGAGGTGGCAGGGAATCTCGGCGAGCAGTACTTC	CASSEVAGNLGEQYF
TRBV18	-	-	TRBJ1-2	TGTGCCAGCTCGACGGGGGGACGGATCTATGGCTACACCTTC	CASSTGGRIYGYTF
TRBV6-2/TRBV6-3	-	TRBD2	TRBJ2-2	TGTGCCAGCAGTTGGTTAGCGGGATACCTCACCGGGGAGCTGTTTTTT	CASSWLAGYLTGELFF
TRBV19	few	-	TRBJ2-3	TGTGCCAGTATTTCCAGGACAGATACGCAGTATTTT	CASISRTDTQYF
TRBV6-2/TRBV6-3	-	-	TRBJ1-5	TGTGCCAGCAGTTACGTAGCTGAGAATCAGCCCCAGCATTTT	CASSYVAENQPQHF
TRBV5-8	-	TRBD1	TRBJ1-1	TGTGCCAGCAGAAACAGGGGGCCGGTCCCTGAAGCTTTCTTT	CASRNRGPVPEAFF
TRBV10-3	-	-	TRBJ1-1	TGTGCCATCAGTGAACCGGGGAACAGCCAATTTACCATGAACACTGAAGCTTTCTTT	CAISEPGNSQFTMNTEAFF
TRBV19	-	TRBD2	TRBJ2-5	TGTGCCAGTAGTATAGATGGGACTAGCGGGGGGTGGGAGACCCAGTACTTC	CASSIDGTSGGWETQYF
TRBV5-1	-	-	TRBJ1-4	TGCGCCAGCAGCTTGCTTCAGGGGACGGCAACTAATGAAAAACTGTTTTTT	CASSLLQGTATNEKLFF
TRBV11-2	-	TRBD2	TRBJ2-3	TGTGCCAGCAGCAGACTAGCGCGGGCAGATACGCAGTATTTT	CASSRLARADTQYF
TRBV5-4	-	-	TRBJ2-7	TGTGCCAGCAGCTTGTTCGAGAGCTCCTACGAGCAGTACTTC	CASSLFESSYEQYF
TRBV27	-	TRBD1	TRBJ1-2	TGTGCCAGCAGTTTATCATCCGGGACAGGGGGCCGGGGCTACACCTTC	CASSLSSGTGGRGYTF
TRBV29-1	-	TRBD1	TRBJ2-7	TGCAGCGTCATATCGGGACAGAAGGTCTACGAGCAGTACTTC	CSVISGQKVYEQYF
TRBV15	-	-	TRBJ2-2	TGTGCCACCAGCAGAGTCCGGGCCGAAGGGGCCGGGGAGCTGTTTTTT	CATSRVRAEGAGELFF
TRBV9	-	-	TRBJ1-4	TGTGCCAGCAGCGAAACAGCAACTAATGAAAAACTGTTTTTT	CASSETATNEKLFF
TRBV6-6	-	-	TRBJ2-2	TGTGCCAGCAGCGGGGGACTTTACACCGGGGAGCTGTTTTTT	CASSGGLYTGELFF
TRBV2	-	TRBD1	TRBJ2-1	TGTGCCAGCAGTGGTCAGGGACAGAGCTCCTACAATGAGCAGTTCTTC	CASSGQGQSSYNEQFF
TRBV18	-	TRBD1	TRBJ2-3	TGTGCCAGCTCACCACCGCAGGGGGGCACAGATACGCAGTATTTT	CASSPPQGGTDTQYF
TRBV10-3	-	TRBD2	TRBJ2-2	TGTGCCATCAGAGGAACTCTAGCGGGGGGCTCCGCGAGGACCGGGGAGCTGTTTTTT	CAIRGTLAGGSARTGELFF
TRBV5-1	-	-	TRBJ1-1	TGCGCCAGCAGCTTAGATGGAGTGAACACTGAAGCTTTCTTT	CASSLDGVNTEAFF
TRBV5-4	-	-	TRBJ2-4	TGTGCCAGCAGCGTTCAGGGTCCCGCCAAAAACATTCAGTACTTC	CASSVQGPAKNIQYF
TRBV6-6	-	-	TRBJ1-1	TGTGCCAGCAGCCCCATAGTCGGCACTGAAGCTTTCTTT	CASSPIVGTEAFF